What follows is one TCR beta chain and its context. Its specificity is unknown. This record comes from a study of cytomegalovirus exposure and HLA in healthy donors. Study outcomes and limitations: Fewer N-insertions (relative to the approximately 700-donor mean) were reportedly seen in an Asian-associated ancestry cluster in a later analysis.

In the PCR, 60 Vbeta and 13 Jbeta primers were used. Profiling relied on immunoSEQ multiplex PCR, and the TCRdb table lists in-frame clones only, not all of them. The data show 150,000 to 200,000 clones, and the top ten clones hold less than 6.5%. Germline values: CDR1 KGHSH, CDR2 LQKENI. V lost 5 bases to trimming and J lost 5 bases; unmatched junction nucleotides: 6. The CDR3 has 14 amino acids. V usage is TRBV18 and J usage is TRBJ1-5; 7 nucleotides agree with TRBD1. What was sequenced was PBMCs. The receptor was derived from a man in his thirties or forties in good health and CMV-seronegative. The CDR3, as DNA: TGTGCCAGCTCAGAAGGGACAGTGGATCAGCCCCAGCATTTT. Encoded protein: CASSEGTVDQPQHF. The full variable domain, in which reference TRBV18 and TRBJ1-5 provide the parts outside the CDR3, is NAGVMQNPRHLVRRRGQEARLRCSPMKGHSHVYWYRQLPEEGLKFMVYLQKENIIDESGMPKERFSAEFPKEGPSILRIQQVVRGDSAAYFCASSEGTVDQPQHFGDGTRLSIL.